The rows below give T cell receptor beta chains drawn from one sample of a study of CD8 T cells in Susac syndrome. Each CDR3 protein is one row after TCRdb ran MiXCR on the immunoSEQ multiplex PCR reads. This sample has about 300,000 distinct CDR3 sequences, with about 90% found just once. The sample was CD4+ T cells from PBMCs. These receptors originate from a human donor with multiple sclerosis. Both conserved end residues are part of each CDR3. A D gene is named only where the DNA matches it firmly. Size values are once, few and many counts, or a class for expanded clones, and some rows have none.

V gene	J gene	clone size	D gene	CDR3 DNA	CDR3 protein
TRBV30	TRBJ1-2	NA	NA	TGTGCCTGGAGTGCCCAATCCCAGGGATACACCTTC	CAWSAQSQGYTF
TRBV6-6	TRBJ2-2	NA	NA	TGTGCCAGCAGTTACGTCCCCTCCGGGGAGCTGTTTTTT	CASSYVPSGELFF
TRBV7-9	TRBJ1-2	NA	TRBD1	TGTGCCAGCAGCCACACAGGGACAGGGAACTATGGCTACACCTTC	CASSHTGTGNYGYTF
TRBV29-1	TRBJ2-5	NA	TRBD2	TGCAGCGTTGAACCCCTCCCAGCGGGAGAAGCAGAGACCCAGTACTTC	CSVEPLPAGEAETQYF
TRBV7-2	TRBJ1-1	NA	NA	TGTGCCAGCAGCTCCTGGTTTGAGGCTTTCTTT	CASSSWFEAFF
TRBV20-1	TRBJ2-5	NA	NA	TGCAGTGCTGGTCCGAGCACAGGGAGGGAGACCCAGTACTTC	CSAGPSTGRETQYF
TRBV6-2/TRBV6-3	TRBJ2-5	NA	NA	TGTGCCAGCAGTTACTCCCGTGTGCGAGAGACCCAGTACTTC	CASSYSRVRETQYF
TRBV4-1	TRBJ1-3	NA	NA	TGCGCCAGCAGCCAAGAAAGTAGAAGAAACACCATATATTTT	CASSQESRRNTIYF
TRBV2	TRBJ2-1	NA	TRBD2	TGTGCCAGCAGTCGCCTAGCGGGACGTTACAATGAGCAGTTCTTC	CASSRLAGRYNEQFF
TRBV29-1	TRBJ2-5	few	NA	TGCAGCGTCAATGAGCAGACCCAGTACTTC	CSVNEQTQYF
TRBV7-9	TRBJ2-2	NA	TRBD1	TGTGCCGGCCACCGGGACAGGGCATCGAACACCGGGGAGCTGTTTTTT	CAGHRDRASNTGELFF
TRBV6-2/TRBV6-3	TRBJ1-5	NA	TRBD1	TGTGCCAGCAGGCGGGACAGATATAGCAATCAGCCCCAGCATTTT	CASRRDRYSNQPQHF
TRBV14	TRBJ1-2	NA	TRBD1	TGTGCCAGCAGCAAAGCAAGGGGGCTTGTCTATGGCTACACCTTC	CASSKARGLVYGYTF
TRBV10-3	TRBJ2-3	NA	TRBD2	TGTGCCGTCCGGACTAGCGGGCTACATGGGTCTAGCACAGATACGCAGTATTTT	CAVRTSGLHGSSTDTQYF